The rows below give T cell receptor beta chains drawn from one sample of a study of T cell repertoires in cytomegalovirus infection. These receptors are not linked to any known antigen. TCRdb independently ran MiXCR on the reads; one entry per CDR3 protein. The data show hundreds of thousands of distinct CDR3 sequences, with approximately 29% seen just once and over 10% held by the top ten. This specimen was cultured CD8+ T cells from PBMCs, taken from culture after CMV antigen stimulation. Receptor source: a human donor in good health (CMV status not recorded). Some clones in this sample may be carry-over from other donors' samples. Each CDR3 is given with its conserved first and last residue. A D gene is named only where the DNA matches it firmly. Only some rows state a clone size, as once, few, many or a class for expanded clones.

D,V,size,J,CDR3,DNA
NA,TRBV19,few,TRBJ1-1,CASSVSFWSGTEAFF,TGTGCCAGTAGTGTATCTTTTTGGAGTGGGACTGAAGCTTTCTTT
TRBD1,TRBV5-1,NA,TRBJ1-2,CASSWGQGTDGYTF,TGCGCCAGCAGCTGGGGACAGGGGACGGATGGCTACACCTTC
NA,TRBV5-1,NA,TRBJ1-1,CASSTDWTENTEAFF,TGCGCCAGCAGCACAGACTGGACAGAGAACACTGAAGCTTTCTTT
NA,TRBV6-6,NA,TRBJ1-6,CASSSSRGNSPLHF,TGTGCCAGCAGTTCATCCCGGGGTAATTCACCCCTCCACTTT
NA,TRBV27,NA,TRBJ1-2,CASKGTDGYGYTF,TGTGCCAGCAAAGGGACCGACGGCTATGGCTACACCTTC
NA,TRBV11-1,NA,TRBJ1-1,CASSFLSGTTNTEAFF,TGTGCCAGCAGCTTCCTCTCCGGGACAACGAACACTGAAGCTTTCTTT
TRBD1,TRBV27,few,TRBJ1-1,CASSPRQGASTEAFF,TGTGCCAGCAGTCCCCGACAGGGGGCGTCCACTGAAGCTTTCTTT
NA,TRBV3-1,NA,TRBJ2-2,CASSQTLQNTGELFF,TGTGCCAGCAGTCAAACCCTCCAAAACACCGGGGAGCTGTTTTTT
TRBD1,TRBV7-8,few,TRBJ1-1,CASSLALGTGTPGDEAFF,TGTGCCAGCAGCTTAGCGCTAGGGACAGGGACACCTGGGGATGAAGCTTTCTTT
NA,TRBV24-1,few,TRBJ2-1,CATSDFTLGTGTYDNEQFF,TGTGCCACCAGTGATTTTACTCTAGGGACCGGGACATATGACAATGAGCAGTTCTTC
NA,TRBV6-6,NA,TRBJ1-1,CASRPPPEGAFF,TGTGCCAGCAGACCCCCCCCCGAGGGAGCTTTCTTT
NA,TRBV20-1,NA,TRBJ2-7,CSALTEDSIYEQYF,TGCAGTGCTTTAACAGAGGACAGTATTTACGAGCAGTACTTC
NA,TRBV7-9,NA,TRBJ1-1,CASGSSNTEAFF,TGTGCCAGCGGCAGTTCGAACACTGAAGCTTTCTTT
TRBD1,TRBV13,NA,TRBJ2-3,CASSGAGQGFSTDTQYF,TGTGCCAGCAGCGGGGCGGGACAGGGGTTTAGCACAGATACGCAGTATTTT
NA,TRBV15,NA,TRBJ1-5,CATRIGNQPQHF,TGTGCCACACGGATCGGCAATCAGCCCCAGCATTTT
NA,TRBV12-3/TRBV12-4,few,TRBJ1-6,CASRGGHGLAPLHF,TGTGCCAGCAGAGGGGGACACGGTCTGGCACCCCTCCACTTT
NA,TRBV6-5,few,TRBJ1-2,CASRPSSPYRQYGYTF,TGTGCCAGCAGACCCTCGTCCCCCTACCGGCAGTATGGCTACACCTTC
NA,TRBV15,NA,TRBJ2-2,CATSPSTGELFF,TGTGCCACCAGCCCTAGCACCGGGGAGCTGTTTTTT
NA,TRBV11-2,NA,TRBJ2-4,CASSLGPGAKNIQYF,TGTGCCAGCAGCTTGGGCCCAGGGGCCAAAAACATTCAGTACTTC
TRBD2,TRBV20-1,few,TRBJ2-1,CSRRTSGGADFMYNEQFF,TGCAGTCGGAGGACTAGCGGGGGGGCGGATTTCATGTACAATGAGCAGTTCTTC
NA,TRBV7-8,many,TRBJ2-7,CASSMRSDSDEQYF,TGTGCCAGCAGCATGCGATCCGACAGTGACGAGCAGTACTTC
TRBD2,TRBV7-9,many,TRBJ2-3,CASSQRLAGADTQYF,TGTGCCAGCAGCCAGCGACTAGCGGGGGCAGATACGCAGTATTTT
NA,TRBV6-1,few,TRBJ2-3,CASSESLTVPYTDTQYF,TGTGCCAGCAGTGAGTCACTCACAGTTCCCTACACAGATACGCAGTATTTT
TRBD1,TRBV18,NA,TRBJ2-1,CASSPRGTGGINEQFF,TGTGCCAGCTCACCAAGAGGGACAGGGGGGATCAATGAGCAGTTCTTC
TRBD1,TRBV29-1,NA,TRBJ2-1,CSVDMDRGNEQFF,TGCAGCGTTGATATGGACAGGGGCAATGAGCAGTTCTTC
NA,TRBV4-1,NA,TRBJ1-4,CASSQEMGGEKLFF,TGCGCCAGCAGCCAAGAAATGGGCGGTGAAAAACTGTTTTTT
TRBD2,TRBV7-8,few,TRBJ2-1,CASRGRVRDNEQFF,TGTGCCAGTAGAGGGAGGGTAAGGGACAATGAGCAGTTCTTC
TRBD2,TRBV4-1,NA,TRBJ2-7,CASSHLLAGAYEQYF,TGCGCCAGCAGCCACCTTCTAGCGGGGGCCTACGAGCAGTACTTC
NA,TRBV27,few,TRBJ2-7,CASSFSGIDEQYF,TGTGCCAGCAGTTTTTCAGGGATCGACGAGCAGTACTTC
TRBD2,TRBV7-9,few,TRBJ2-3,CASSLEALAGIGGTQYF,TGTGCCAGCAGCTTGGAAGCGCTAGCGGGTATAGGAGGTACGCAGTATTTT
NA,TRBV6-5,NA,TRBJ2-1,CASSYVRAVSYNEQFF,TGTGCCAGCAGTTACGTCCGAGCAGTCTCCTACAATGAGCAGTTCTTC
NA,TRBV6-1,NA,TRBJ2-3,CASSEARTRAYTDTQYF,TGTGCCAGCAGTGAAGCGCGGACTCGAGCTTACACAGATACGCAGTATTTT
NA,TRBV6-5,few,TRBJ2-3,CASSYSGARDTQYF,TGTGCCAGCAGTTACTCGGGGGCGCGGGATACGCAGTATTTT
NA,TRBV27,NA,TRBJ1-2,CASSYRDLHGYTF,TGTGCCAGCAGTTACAGGGACCTACATGGCTACACCTTC
NA,TRBV5-1,few,TRBJ1-2,CASSLSRPNGGYTF,TGCGCCAGCAGCTTGAGTAGGCCGAATGGAGGCTACACCTTC
TRBD1,TRBV6-5,NA,TRBJ2-7,CASSLPGQTYEQYF,TGTGCCAGCAGTCTACCGGGACAGACCTACGAGCAGTACTTC
TRBD1,TRBV4-1,NA,TRBJ2-1,CASHRGNEQFF,TGCGCCAGCCACAGGGGCAATGAGCAGTTCTTC
NA,TRBV7-2,few,TRBJ1-2,CASSMGRAYGYTF,TGTGCCAGCAGCATGGGACGGGCCTATGGCTACACCTTC
NA,TRBV2,NA,TRBJ2-2,CASSEGSPGSAGELFF,TGTGCCAGCAGTGAAGGCAGCCCCGGGTCCGCCGGGGAGCTGTTTTTT
NA,TRBV7-9,NA,TRBJ1-1,CASSAPGTAVFEAFF,TGTGCCAGCAGCGCGCCCGGGACCGCCGTTTTTGAAGCTTTCTTT
NA,TRBV27,NA,TRBJ2-5,CAGSPTGTRQETQYF,TGTGCCGGCAGTCCAACAGGGACGCGGCAAGAGACCCAGTACTTC
TRBD1,TRBV7-6,many,TRBJ1-6,CASSSGTAPHSYNSPLHF,TGTGCCAGCAGCTCAGGGACAGCTCCCCACTCCTATAATTCACCCCTCCACTTT
NA,TRBV27,NA,TRBJ1-2,CASSADLRGGNYGYTF,TGTGCCAGCAGTGCAGACCTCAGGGGAGGTAACTATGGCTACACCTTC
TRBD1,TRBV19,few,TRBJ1-2,CASSTGTGGVYGYTF,TGTGCCAGTAGTACCGGGACAGGGGGCGTTTACGGCTACACCTTC
TRBD1,TRBV11-1,many,TRBJ2-2,CASSSWTGGNTGELFF,TGTGCCAGCAGCTCATGGACAGGGGGGAACACCGGGGAGCTGTTTTTT
NA,TRBV7-9,NA,TRBJ1-5,CASSSNRDTDQPQHF,TGTGCCAGCAGCTCTAACCGGGACACCGATCAGCCCCAGCATTTT
TRBD1,TRBV7-3,NA,TRBJ1-1,CASSLTGGTDTEAFF,TGTGCCAGCAGCTTAACGGGTGGGACAGACACTGAAGCTTTCTTT
NA,TRBV28,many,TRBJ2-2,CASSFVTGELFF,TGTGCCAGCAGTTTTGTTACCGGGGAGCTGTTTTTT